The sequence of this T cell receptor beta chain was determined in a study of blood T cell repertoires in COVID-19. Looking at the study overall: Sites across the United States, Italy and Spain contributed samples from acute and convalescent COVID-19. PBMCs, B-cell-depleted T cells, or T cells provided the cDNA or gDNA that made up the material.

This clone was detected once. Original data processing: By means of reference gene primer amplification, nucleated cell counts were estimated. Sequenced by immunoSEQ multiplex PCR; TCRdb stores in-frame clones only, minus some. The V and J calls and clone size come from that table; D and trimming were worked out from the DNA. Here the sample spans tens of thousands of clones, under 80% being singletons. The sequenced sample consisted of peripheral blood. The receptor's source is a human donor in a cohort sampled during active COVID-19.

The CDR3: CASSLSLDRGGEKLFF. The CDR3 DNA reads as TGTGCCAGCAGCTTGTCGTTGGACAGGGGAGGGGAAAAACTGTTTTTT. The chain uses TRBV5-5 and TRBJ1-4; 9 bases are a match to TRBD1. The CDR3 is 16 amino acids. In germline, CDR1 is SGHKS, CDR2 YYEKEE (reference sequence). Germline trimming cut 1 base from V and 8 bases from J; bases unmatched to any gene: 9.